These 21 T cell receptor beta chains share one sample of origin, sequenced in a study of identifying expanded T cells in peripheral blood. Produced via immunoSEQ multiplex PCR; TCRdb's table is partial and in-frame only. The table includes about 86,000 clones, more than 75% detected once. The sequencing sample was made of blood. Receptor source: a person aged 18 to 75 in good health.

J is TRBJ1-4 and V is TRBV19; D possibly corresponds to TRBD1 (6 bases). The V gene's germline CDR1 is LNHDA and CDR2 SQIVND (reference sequence). The CDR3 spans 18 residues. The V end lost 6 bases, the J end lost 0 bases, and 20 bases lay between the germline ends. CDR3: CASRPSGTWRATNEKLFF. The CDR3 nucleotides read TGTGCCAGTAGACCTTCCGGGACATGGCGAGCAACTAATGAAAAACTGTTTTTT.

The chain couples TRBV25-1 to TRBJ2-3; D not resolved. The CDR3 loop spans 14 amino acids. The germline V gene encodes CDR1 MGHDK and CDR2 SYGVNS. V was shortened by 3 bases and J by 2 bases, with 9 bases between the two germline ends. CDR3 sequence (DNA): TGTGCCAGCAGTGAGGGTGGGTACACAGATACGCAGTATTTT. Protein product: CASSEGGYTDTQYF.

The genes are TRBV30 and TRBJ1-6; D is ambiguous. With 0 bases removed from V and 7 bases from J, the gap between germline ends came to 10 bases. The CDR3 is 14 amino acids. The germline V gene has CDR1 GTSNPN and CDR2 SVGIG (reference sequence). CDR3 nucleotides: TGTGCCTGGAGTGTAAGGCAGCAAAATTCACCCCTCCACTTT. It yields the protein CAWSVRQQNSPLHF.

A word on this clone: A read error may account for a junction end that differs from germline. The chain couples TRBV30 to TRBJ2-1, with D possibly being TRBD1 or TRBD2 (5 bases each). This CDR3 contains 11 residues. Germline CDR1 GTSNPN, CDR2 SVGIG (reference sequence). The DNA of the CDR3 is TGTGCCGGGAGCAACAGGTACGAGCAGTTCTTC. Its protein product is CAGSNRYEQFF.

V is TRBV6-5 and J is TRBJ1-2; TRBD1 might be the D (5 bases). CDR3 length: 15 amino acids. V was trimmed by 5 bases and J by 4 bases, leaving 17 bases between them. Per germline, CDR1 MNHEY and CDR2 SVGAGI. The CDR3 sequence: CASSPTGPLIYGYTF. The CDR3, as DNA: TGTGCCAGCAGTCCCACGGGACCGCTTATCTATGGCTACACCTTC.

The genes are TRBV5-1 and TRBJ2-5; D is undetermined. V lost 3 bases, J lost 2 bases, and 17 bases lay in between. This CDR3 is built from 16 residues. Germline V CDR1 and CDR2: SGHRS, YFSETQ. Written as DNA, the CDR3 is TGCGCCAGCAGCTCCACCCCGGCGTACCCACAAGAGACCCAGTACTTC. Encoded protein: CASSSTPAYPQETQYF.

CDR3 sequence reads: CASSIDRGGQPQHF. CDR3 nucleotides: TGTGCCAGCAGCATAGACAGGGGGGGACAGCCCCAGCATTTT. This chain connects TRBV6-6 to TRBJ1-5, with TRBD1 matching over 9 bases. The V gene end was trimmed by 6 bases and the J gene end by 7 bases; junction bases not matched to a gene: 7. Germline CDR1 reads MNHNY; CDR2 reads SVGAGI (reference sequence). The CDR3 runs 14 residues.

V gene TRBV5-1 combines with J gene TRBJ2-7, with D perhaps assigned TRBD1 or TRBD2 (5 bases each). CDR1 and CDR2 from the germline V gene are SGHRS and YFSETQ. This CDR3 has 15 amino acids. The V gene lost 4 bases and the J gene lost 6 bases, with 20 bases spanning the gap. CDR3 DNA: TGCGCCAGCAGCCCCCTCGGCGCAGGGAGAGGCGAGCAGTACTTC. Translated, it gives CASSPLGAGRGEQYF.

This clone has a single count. The chain combines TRBV27 with TRBJ2-7; no reliable D call. The CDR3 consists of 14 residues. Trimming pared 5 bases from V and 2 bases from J, leaving 13 bases between. Germline V gene lookup returns CDR1 MNHEY and CDR2 SMNVEV (reference sequence). The CDR3 sequence: CASSGVGFTYEQYF. CDR3 bases: TGTGCCAGCAGTGGAGTGGGTTTTACCTACGAGCAGTACTTC.

This clone was seen many times. The chain uses TRBV5-6 and TRBJ1-1; D may be TRBD1 (6 bases). The CDR3 consists of 13 residues. CDR1 is SGHDT and CDR2 is YYEEEE in the germline V gene. Trimming took off 3 bases at V and 1 base at J, with 7 bases between the two ends. The CDR3 DNA sequence: TGTGCCAGCAGCTGGGACACGAACACTGAAGCTTTCTTT. Translation: CASSWDTNTEAFF.

J is TRBJ1-6 and V is TRBV19; TRBD1 is a possible D gene (5 bases). This CDR3 comprises 15 residues. V shed 3 bases and J shed 8 bases, with 14 bases lying between them. CDR1 is LNHDA, CDR2 SQIVND, per germline (reference sequence). CDR3 amino acids: CASSIVQGAHSPLHF. CDR3 coding DNA: TGTGCCAGTAGTATCGTTCAGGGTGCTCATTCACCCCTCCACTTT.

CDR3 amino acids: CASSPAAYNEQFF. DNA of the CDR3: TGTGCCAGCAGTCCTGCCGCGTACAATGAGCAGTTCTTC. The genes are TRBV6-1 and TRBJ2-1; D is unclear. The germline V gene has CDR1 MNHNS and CDR2 SASEGT. The CDR3 covers 13 residues. The V end was cut by 5 bases, the J end by 4 bases, with 9 bases between.

The rearrangement uses TRBV5-6 and TRBJ1-5, with D perhaps matching TRBD1 (6 bases). CDR1 and CDR2 (germline): SGHDT, YYEEEE. Trimming pared 6 bases from V and 2 bases from J, leaving 15 bases between. CDR3 length: 15 residues. In DNA form, the CDR3 reads TGTGCCAGCACCGTACAGGGTTTAGGCAATCAGCCCCAGCATTTT. It codes for CASTVQGLGNQPQHF.

Here the CDR3 reads CASSLFEQGNQPQHF. The CDR3 nucleotides are TGTGCCAGCAGCTTGTTTGAACAGGGAAATCAGCCCCAGCATTTT. The genes are TRBV5-5 and TRBJ1-5; D is possibly TRBD1 (6 bases). Germline V gives CDR1 SGHKS, CDR2 YYEKEE (reference sequence). The CDR3 runs to 15 residues. The germline V and J ends were trimmed by 1 base and 4 bases, with 12 bases remaining between them. The full variable domain, completed using reference TRBV5-5 and TRBJ1-5, is DAGVTQSPTHLIKTRGQQVTLRCSPISGHKSVSWYQQVLGQGPQFIFQYYEKEERGRGNFPDRFSARQFPNYSSELNVNALLLGDSALYLCASSLFEQGNQPQHFGDGTRLSIL.

The chain is built from TRBV19 and TRBJ2-5; TRBD2 matches at 8 bases. This CDR3 region has 15 residues. The trim removed 3 bases at V and 5 bases at J, leaving 8 bases unmatched. Germline V gives CDR1 LNHDA, CDR2 SQIVND (reference sequence). The CDR3 sequence: CASSIRPSGRETQYF. The CDR3 coding sequence is TGTGCCAGTAGTATCCGGCCTAGCGGGCGTGAGACCCAGTACTTC.

The genes are TRBV7-2 and TRBJ2-3; 7 nucleotides align to TRBD2. CDR3 length: 13 amino acids. J lost 10 bases, V lost 5 bases, and 9 bases had no gene match. From germline, CDR1 is SGHTA and CDR2 FQGNSA. The CDR3 nucleotides read TGTGCCAGCAGCCAGAGGGCGGGGGTGGCGCAGTATTTT. Its translation is CASSQRAGVAQYF.

This clone showed up just a few times. V usage is TRBV11-3 and J usage is TRBJ1-1; D remains ambiguous. The CDR3 spans 12 residues. Germline V lookup: CDR1 SGHNT, CDR2 YENEEA. Trimming shortened V by 6 bases and J by 5 bases, and 10 bases separated the two germline ends. The CDR3 protein is CASRYTGTEAFF. CDR3 DNA: TGTGCCAGCAGGTACACCGGGACTGAAGCTTTCTTT.

The chain couples TRBV27 to TRBJ1-1; D unresolved. Germline loops: CDR1 MNHEY, CDR2 SMNVEV (reference sequence). The CDR3 has 15 residues. V lost 0 bases and J 1 base, leaving 9 bases between the germline ends. The CDR3 loop reads CASSLSSPQNTEAFF. The CDR3 DNA reads as TGTGCCAGCAGTTTATCGAGTCCTCAGAACACTGAAGCTTTCTTT.

The rearrangement links TRBV9 to TRBJ1-3; the D gene is possibly TRBD1 (5 bases). Trimming removed 3 bases from V and 2 bases from J, with 15 bases in between. This CDR3 is 16 amino acids long. Germline CDR1 reads SGDLS; CDR2 reads YYNGEE. CDR3 amino acids: CASSASGTVPGNTIYF. CDR3 nucleotide sequence: TGTGCCAGCAGCGCCTCCGGGACCGTCCCTGGAAACACCATATATTTT. The full variable domain, completed using reference TRBV9 and TRBJ1-3, is DSGVTQTPKHLITATGQRVTLRCSPRSGDLSVYWYQQSLDQGLQFLIQYYNGEERAKGNILERFSAQQFPDLHSELNLSSLELGDSALYFCASSASGTVPGNTIYFGEGSWLTVV.

This clone appeared once. This chain connects TRBV6-5 to TRBJ1-1; D perhaps matches TRBD1 (5 bases). The CDR3 has 15 residues. Germline V gene lookup returns CDR1 MNHEY and CDR2 SVGAGI. With 4 bases removed from V and 7 bases from J, the gap between germline ends came to 19 bases. The CDR3 bases are TGTGCCAGCAGTTCCCGTGGGATGAGAGGGGTTGAAGCTTTCTTT. The encoded protein is CASSSRGMRGVEAFF.

V gene TRBV11-2 combines with J gene TRBJ1-2; 8 bases align to TRBD1. In germline, CDR1 is SGHAT, CDR2 FQNNGV. CDR3 length equals 14 residues. After removal of 3 bases from V and 2 bases from J, the junction contained 2 bases not matched to a gene. The CDR3 bases are TGTGCCAGCAGCTTGGGGACAGGAAACTATGGCTACACCTTC. It is translated as CASSLGTGNYGYTF.